Listed below are T cell receptor beta chains from one sample, sequenced in a study of T cell responses to AZD1222 COVID-19 vaccine. Some clones are missing from TCRdb's copy, which holds only in-frame ones; the method was immunoSEQ multiplex PCR. The sample holds about 140,000 clones, more than 80% seen once. This specimen consisted of peripheral blood, obtained on day 0 of MenACWY control vaccination. Receptors were obtained from an adult in good health. Both conserved end residues are part of each CDR3. Only some rows state a clone size, as once, few, many or a class for expanded clones.

J: TRBJ1-6; length: 15; V: TRBV3-1/TRBV3-2; size: NA; CDR3: CASSRTDSYNSPLHF
J: TRBJ1-5; length: 14; V: TRBV24-1; size: NA; CDR3: CATSDRTGVQPQHF
J: TRBJ2-7; length: 14; V: TRBV11-3; size: once; CDR3: CASSWGGREGEQYF
J: TRBJ1-1; length: 16; V: TRBV9; size: NA; CDR3: CASSDDPTEANTEAFF
J: TRBJ2-7; length: 11; V: TRBV7-8; size: once; CDR3: CASSSTYEQYF
J: TRBJ1-2; length: 13; V: TRBV20-1; size: NA; CDR3: CSASTSENYGYTF
J: TRBJ2-3; length: 15; V: TRBV29-1; size: NA; CDR3: CSVEVGQNNLDTQYF
J: TRBJ1-6; length: 14; V: TRBV7-9; size: NA; CDR3: CASTSGGTYSPLHF
J: TRBJ2-5; length: 15; V: TRBV5-1; size: NA; CDR3: CASSLAGTRGETQYF
J: TRBJ2-3; length: 14; V: TRBV24-1; size: few; CDR3: CATSDSGTALPQYF
J: TRBJ2-7; length: 16; V: TRBV14; size: NA; CDR3: CASSPLAKLEAYEQYF
J: TRBJ2-1; length: 16; V: TRBV14; size: NA; CDR3: CASSQYRDTGYNEQFF
J: TRBJ1-5; length: 15; V: TRBV30; size: NA; CDR3: CAWSVGGIGNQPQHF
J: TRBJ2-3; length: 14; V: TRBV2; size: NA; CDR3: CASRGTLGADTQYF
J: TRBJ1-4; length: 13; V: TRBV10-2; size: NA; CDR3: CASSDRVDEKLFF
J: TRBJ1-6; length: 13; V: TRBV25-1; size: NA; CDR3: CASSEFQNSPLHF
J: TRBJ1-1; length: 16; V: TRBV18; size: NA; CDR3: CASSSILTGGNTEAFF
J: TRBJ2-2; length: 17; V: TRBV19; size: NA; CDR3: CASSINSGGLSTGELFF
J: TRBJ2-5; length: 16; V: TRBV5-1; size: NA; CDR3: CASSFEGTADRETQYF
J: TRBJ2-3; length: 11; V: TRBV12-3/TRBV12-4; size: NA; CDR3: CASSFGDTQYF
J: TRBJ1-1; length: 8; V: TRBV19; size: NA; CDR3: CASSIAFF